This T cell receptor (beta chain) was identified during a study of cytomegalovirus exposure and HLA in healthy donors. PCR primers comprised 60 Vbeta and 13 Jbeta primers. Produced via immunoSEQ multiplex PCR; TCRdb's table is partial and in-frame only. The table has about 94,000 clones, approximately 69% seen once; the top ten hold under 25%. Per the germline V gene, CDR1 is SGDLS and CDR2 is YYNGEE. The CDR3 consists of 13 residues. With V trimmed by 2 bases and J by 8 bases, 4 bases remained unmatched. The chain couples TRBV9 to TRBJ2-1; 7 positions agree with TRBD2. The receptor was derived from a man younger than 40 in good health and CMV-seropositive. Sequences were obtained from PBMCs. The CDR3, as DNA: TGTGCCAGCAGCGTGGTCCTAGCGGATGAGCAGTTCTTC. Residues: CASSVVLADEQFF. Looking up the rest from reference TRBV9 and TRBJ2-1 gives the full variable domain: DSGVTQTPKHLITATGQRVTLRCSPRSGDLSVYWYQQSLDQGLQFLIQYYNGEERAKGNILERFSAQQFPDLHSELNLSSLELGDSALYFCASSVVLADEQFFGPGTRLTVL.